The present TCR beta chain was sequenced within a study of OX40 agonist ivuxolimab in advanced cancers. The CDR3 has 18 amino acids. The germline V gene encodes CDR1 MNHNS and CDR2 SASEGT. V was clipped by 2 bases and J by 6 bases; unmatched bases: 19. The assay was immunoSEQ multiplex PCR, and TCRdb's table has in-frame clones only and misses some. The data hold about 38,000 clones, with more than 75% observed a single time. Sequencing was performed on CD4+ or CD8+ T cells sorted from blood, taken in a trial of the OX40 agonist ivuxolimab. The receptor's source is an adult with an advanced solid tumor such as melanoma, head and neck, liver or kidney cancer. The chain combines TRBV6-1 with TRBJ2-7; 7 nucleotides line up with TRBD1. The CDR3 region has the DNA TGTGCCAGCAGTGAACACCGTCCCTCAGGGGCCAGGGGGTGCGAGCAGTACTTC. It codes for CASSEHRPSGARGCEQYF.